The 3 T cell receptor beta chains given below trace back to one sample, sequenced in a study of cytomegalovirus exposure and HLA in healthy donors. Data came from immunoSEQ multiplex PCR; TCRdb stores just in-frame clones and leaves some out. Counted here are under 80,000 clones, about 90% occurring once; the ten biggest clones make up roughly 1.2%. Sequenced sample: PBMCs. These receptors all come from a woman in her late teens or twenties in good health and CMV-seronegative.

The CDR3 sequence is CASSETQSYEQYF. The CDR3 region has the DNA TGTGCCAGCAGTGAAACACAGAGCTACGAGCAGTACTTC. The rearrangement links TRBV2 to TRBJ2-7; D is undetermined. Germline CDR1 and CDR2: SNHLY and FYNNEI. Deletions cut 2 bases from V and 3 bases from J, with 8 bases between. CDR3 length: 13 residues.

The chain is built from TRBV7-8 and TRBJ2-2; 8 bases match TRBD2. The V gene's germline CDR1 is SGHVS and CDR2 FQNEAQ. V shed 7 bases and J 1 base; nucleotides not matched to a gene: 5. The CDR3 spans 15 residues. The CDR3 protein is CASMSTSVNTGELFF. In DNA, the CDR3 is TGTGCCAGCATGTCGACTAGCGTGAACACCGGGGAGCTGTTTTTT.

This chain uses TRBV14 with TRBJ2-1, with 9 positions matching TRBD2. Germline V gene lookup returns CDR1 SGHDN and CDR2 FVKESK. There are 18 residues in the CDR3. After removal of 4 bases from V and 2 bases from J, the junction contained 12 bases not matched to a gene. CDR3 in DNA: TGTGCCAGCAGCCTTTCTCTTCTAGCGGGACAAACCTACAATGAGCAGTTCTTC. Its protein is CASSLSLLAGQTYNEQFF.